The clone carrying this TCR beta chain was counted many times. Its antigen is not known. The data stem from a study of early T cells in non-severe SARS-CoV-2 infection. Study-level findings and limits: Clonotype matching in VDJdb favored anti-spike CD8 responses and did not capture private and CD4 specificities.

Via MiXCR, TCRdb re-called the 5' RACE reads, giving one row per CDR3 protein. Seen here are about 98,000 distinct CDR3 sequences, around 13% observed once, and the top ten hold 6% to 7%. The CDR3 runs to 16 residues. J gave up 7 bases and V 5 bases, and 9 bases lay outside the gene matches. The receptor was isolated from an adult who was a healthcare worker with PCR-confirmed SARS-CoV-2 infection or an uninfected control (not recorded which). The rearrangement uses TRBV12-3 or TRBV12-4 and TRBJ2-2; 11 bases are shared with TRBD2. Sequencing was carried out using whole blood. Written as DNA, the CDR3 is TGTGCCAGCAGTCCTACTAGCGGGAGAGGGAACGGGGAGCTGTTTTTT. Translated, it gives CASSPTSGRGNGELFF.